This section outlines one TCR beta chain sequence together with its context. What it binds is unknown. This specimen belongs to a study of T cells after yellow fever vaccination. Study results and caveats: Overlap between CD4 and CD8 compartments was detected for a small share of clonotypes.

TCRdb itself ran the 5' RACE reads through MiXCR, one entry per CDR3 protein. The repertoire holds a few hundred thousand distinct CDR3 sequences, with around 20% as singletons. The sequencing here drew on PBMCs, taken before the yellow fever booster vaccination. This clonotype was sampled from a man in his late teens or twenties who received the YFV17D yellow fever vaccine.

In DNA, the CDR3 is TGTGCCAGCAGCCCCAGGAGTCTCACTGAAGCTTTCTTT. Its translation: CASSPRSLTEAFF. The chain employs TRBV13 and TRBJ1-1; no clear D gene. The CDR3 runs 13 residues. The germline gives CDR1 PRHDT, CDR2 FYEKMQ (reference sequence). V shed 5 bases and J shed 4 bases, with 11 bases lying between them. Complete variable domain (other parts from reference TRBV13 and TRBJ1-1): AAGVIQSPRHLIKEKRETATLKCYPIPRHDTVYWYQQGPGQDPQFLISFYEKMQSDKGSIPDRFSAQQFSDYHSELNMSSLELGDSALYFCASSPRSLTEAFFGQGTRLTVV.